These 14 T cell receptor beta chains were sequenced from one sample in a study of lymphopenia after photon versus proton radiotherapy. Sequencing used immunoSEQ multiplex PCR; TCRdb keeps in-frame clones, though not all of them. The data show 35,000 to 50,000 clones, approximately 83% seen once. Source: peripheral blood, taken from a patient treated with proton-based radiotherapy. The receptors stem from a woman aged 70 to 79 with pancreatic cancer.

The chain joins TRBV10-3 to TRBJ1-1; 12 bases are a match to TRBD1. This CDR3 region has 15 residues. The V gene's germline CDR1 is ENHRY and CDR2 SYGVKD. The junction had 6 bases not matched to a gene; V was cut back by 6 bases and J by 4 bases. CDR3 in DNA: TGTGCCATCAGCTCGGGACAGGGGGCGCCCACTGAAGCTTTCTTT. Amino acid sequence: CAISSGQGAPTEAFF.

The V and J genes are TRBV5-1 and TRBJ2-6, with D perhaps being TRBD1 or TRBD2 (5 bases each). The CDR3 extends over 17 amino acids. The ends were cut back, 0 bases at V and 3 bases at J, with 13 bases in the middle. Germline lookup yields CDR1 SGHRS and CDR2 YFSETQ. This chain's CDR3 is CASSLERGVGGANVLTF. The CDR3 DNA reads TGCGCCAGCAGCTTGGAAAGGGGAGTAGGTGGGGCCAACGTCCTGACTTTC.

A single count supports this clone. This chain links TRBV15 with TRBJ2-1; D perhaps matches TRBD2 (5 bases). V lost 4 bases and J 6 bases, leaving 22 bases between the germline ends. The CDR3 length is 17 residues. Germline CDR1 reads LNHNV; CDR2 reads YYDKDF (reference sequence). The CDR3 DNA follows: TGTGCCACCAGCACCCAGAGGACTCCCCCCTTGGGCAATGAGCAGTTCTTC. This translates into CATSTQRTPPLGNEQFF. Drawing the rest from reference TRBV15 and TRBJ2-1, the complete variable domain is DAMVIQNPRYQVTQFGKPVTLSCSQTLNHNVMYWYQQKSSQAPKLLFHYYDKDFNNEADTPDNFQSRRPNTSFCFLDIRSPGLGDTAMYLCATSTQRTPPLGNEQFFGPGTRLTVL.

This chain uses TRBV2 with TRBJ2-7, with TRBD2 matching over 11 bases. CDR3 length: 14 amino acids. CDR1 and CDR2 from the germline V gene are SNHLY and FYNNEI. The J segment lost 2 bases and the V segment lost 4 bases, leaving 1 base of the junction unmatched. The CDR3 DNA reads TGTGCCAGCAGTGGACTAGCGGGACCCTACGAGCAGTACTTC. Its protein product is CASSGLAGPYEQYF.

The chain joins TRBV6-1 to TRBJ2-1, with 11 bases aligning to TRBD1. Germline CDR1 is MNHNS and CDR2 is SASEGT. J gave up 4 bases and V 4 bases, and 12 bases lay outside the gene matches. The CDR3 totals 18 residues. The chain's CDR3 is CASSVAGTGGKLYNEQFF. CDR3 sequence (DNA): TGTGCCAGCAGTGTGGCCGGGACAGGGGGGAAATTGTACAATGAGCAGTTCTTC.

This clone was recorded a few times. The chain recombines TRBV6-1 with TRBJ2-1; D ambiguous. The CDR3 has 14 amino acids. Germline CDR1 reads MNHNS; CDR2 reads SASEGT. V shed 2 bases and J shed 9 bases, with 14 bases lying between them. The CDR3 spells CASSEIHVFIEQFF. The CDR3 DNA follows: TGTGCCAGCAGTGAAATTCATGTGTTTATTGAGCAGTTCTTC.

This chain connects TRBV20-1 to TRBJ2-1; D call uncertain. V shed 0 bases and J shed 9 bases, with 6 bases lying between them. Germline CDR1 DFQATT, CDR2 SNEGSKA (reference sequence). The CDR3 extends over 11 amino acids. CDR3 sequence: CSARDRSEQFF. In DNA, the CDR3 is TGCAGTGCTAGAGATCGTAGTGAGCAGTTCTTC.

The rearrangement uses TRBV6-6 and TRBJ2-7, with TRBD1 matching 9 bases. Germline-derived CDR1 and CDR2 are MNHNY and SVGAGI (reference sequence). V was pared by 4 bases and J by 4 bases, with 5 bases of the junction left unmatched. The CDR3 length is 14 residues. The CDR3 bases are TGTGCCAGCAGTTGGGACAGGGACGGATACGAGCAGTACTTC. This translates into CASSWDRDGYEQYF.

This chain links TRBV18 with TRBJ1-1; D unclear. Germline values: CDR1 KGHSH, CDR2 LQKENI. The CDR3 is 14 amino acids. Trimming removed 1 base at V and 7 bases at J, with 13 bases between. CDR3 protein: CASSPLDGVIEAFF. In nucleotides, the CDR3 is TGTGCCAGCTCACCACTGGACGGGGTCATTGAAGCTTTCTTT.

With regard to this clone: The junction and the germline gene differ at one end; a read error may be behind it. CDR3 DNA: TGTGCCACCAGCAGAGGCCGGGACGGCAATGGAAAACTGTTTTTT. This gives the protein CATSRGRDGNGKLFF. This chain connects TRBV15 to TRBJ1-4; D possibly corresponds to TRBD1 (5 bases). Germline CDR1 is LNHNV and CDR2 is YYDKDF (reference sequence). The CDR3 length is 15 residues.

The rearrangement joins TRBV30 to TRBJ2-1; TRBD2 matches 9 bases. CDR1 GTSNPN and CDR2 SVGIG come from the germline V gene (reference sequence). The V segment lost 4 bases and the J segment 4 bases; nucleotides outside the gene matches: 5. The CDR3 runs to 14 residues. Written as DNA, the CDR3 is TGTGCCTGGATTTCTAGCGGGGTTTACAATGAGCAGTTCTTC. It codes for CAWISSGVYNEQFF.

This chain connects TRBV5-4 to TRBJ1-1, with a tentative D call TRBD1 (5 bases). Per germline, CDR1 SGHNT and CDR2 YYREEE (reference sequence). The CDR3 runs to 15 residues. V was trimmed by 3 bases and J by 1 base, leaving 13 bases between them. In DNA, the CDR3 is TGTGCCAGCAGCTCAGACAGTCTTCCGAACACTGAAGCTTTCTTT. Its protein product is CASSSDSLPNTEAFF.

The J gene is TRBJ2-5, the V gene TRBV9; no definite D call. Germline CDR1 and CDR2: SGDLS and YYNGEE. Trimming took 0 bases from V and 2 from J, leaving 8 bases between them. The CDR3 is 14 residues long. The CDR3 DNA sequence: TGTGCCAGCAGCGTAGATCCCAGGCAAGAGACCCAGTACTTC. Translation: CASSVDPRQETQYF.

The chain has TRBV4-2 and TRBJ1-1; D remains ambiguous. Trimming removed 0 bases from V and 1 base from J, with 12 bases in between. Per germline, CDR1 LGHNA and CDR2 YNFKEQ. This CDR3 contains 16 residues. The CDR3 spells CASSQEVGDSNTEAFF. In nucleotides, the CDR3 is TGTGCCAGCAGCCAAGAGGTCGGGGATTCGAACACTGAAGCTTTCTTT.